Below are 10 T cell receptor beta chains sequenced from a single sample in a study of cytomegalovirus exposure and HLA in healthy donors. The PCR made use of 60 Vbeta and 13 Jbeta primers. Data came from immunoSEQ multiplex PCR; TCRdb stores just in-frame clones and leaves some out. This table holds 200,000 or so clones. The sequenced sample was PBMCs. The source is a boy between 5 and 17 years old in good health and CMV-seronegative.

The genes are TRBV4-1 and TRBJ1-4; 7 bases fit TRBD1. This CDR3 is built from 16 residues. CDR1 and CDR2 from the germline V gene are MGHRA and YSYEKL. With 1 base clipped from V and 8 bases from J, the junction kept 10 bases outside the gene matches. The CDR3 DNA is TGCGCCAGCAGCCAAGGGGCCGGGACAGTGAGGGAAAAACTGTTTTTT. It translates to CASSQGAGTVREKLFF.

The chain joins TRBV6-1 to TRBJ1-5, with D possibly matching TRBD1 (6 bases). V was shortened by 6 bases and J by 5 bases, with 17 bases between the two germline ends. The CDR3 is made up of 15 amino acids. Germline loops: CDR1 MNHNS, CDR2 SASEGT. For the CDR3, the DNA is TGTGCCAGCAGACTCCCGCAGGGGCTTTATCAGCCCCAGCATTTT. It is translated as CASRLPQGLYQPQHF.

The chain joins TRBV4-3 to TRBJ2-1; TRBD2 matches 8 bases. This CDR3 is built from 17 residues. J lost 4 bases, V lost 3 bases, and 11 bases had no gene match. Germline V gives CDR1 LGHNA, CDR2 YSLEER. CDR3 nucleotides: TGCGCCAGCAGCCAGTATATCACCGGGGGGGGATACAATGAGCAGTTCTTC. Amino acid sequence: CASSQYITGGGYNEQFF.

This sequence joins TRBV2 and TRBJ2-7, with TRBD2 matching 12 bases. The V gene end was trimmed by 7 bases and the J gene end by 3 bases; junction bases not matched to a gene: 4. The V gene's germline CDR1 is SNHLY and CDR2 FYNNEI. The CDR3 runs to 14 residues. CDR3 sequence: CASTATSGGYEQYF. The CDR3 DNA reads as TGTGCCAGCACCGCGACTAGCGGGGGCTACGAGCAGTACTTC.

The V call is TRBV7-8, the J call TRBJ2-7; TRBD1 is a possible D gene (7 bases). The ends were cut back, 4 bases at V and 3 bases at J, with 13 bases in the middle. Per germline, CDR1 SGHVS and CDR2 FQNEAQ. The CDR3 extends over 14 amino acids. The CDR3 loop is CASSSRGVGYEQYF. The DNA of the CDR3 is TGTGCCAGCAGCTCCAGGGGGGTCGGCTACGAGCAGTACTTC.

The chain employs TRBV11-2 and TRBJ2-1, with a weak D call TRBD1 (6 bases). V shed 5 bases and J shed 9 bases, with 20 bases lying between them. The V gene's germline CDR1 is SGHAT and CDR2 FQNNGV. The length of the CDR3 is 15 residues. As DNA, the CDR3 is TGTGCCAGCAGCCCTCGGACAGCCTCCGGCGGTGAGCAGTTCTTC. This sequence encodes CASSPRTASGGEQFF.

This rearrangement joins TRBV6-6 to TRBJ1-2; 7 nucleotides match TRBD1. Trimming cost V 5 bases and J 3 bases; bases outside gene matches: 3. CDR3 length equals 13 residues. Germline CDR1 is MNHNY and CDR2 is SVGAGI (reference sequence). The CDR3 nucleotides read TGTGCCAGCAGTCCTCAGGGGGACTATGGCTACACCTTC. Encoded protein: CASSPQGDYGYTF.

The chain couples TRBV27 to TRBJ2-7, with 7 bases fitting TRBD1. The CDR3 sequence is 13 residues long. Trimming cost V 4 bases and J 6 bases; bases outside gene matches: 6. In germline, CDR1 is MNHEY, CDR2 SMNVEV (reference sequence). CDR3 protein: CASSSTTGFEQYF. In DNA form, the CDR3 reads TGTGCCAGCAGTTCTACGACAGGGTTCGAGCAGTACTTC.

The chain links TRBV10-2 to TRBJ1-6, with D possibly TRBD1 on 6 matching bases. Trimming took off 5 bases at V and 2 bases at J, with 13 bases between the two ends. The CDR3 sequence is 16 residues long. CDR1 and CDR2 from the germline V gene are WSHSY and SAAADI. The chain's CDR3 is CASSQSRGTYNSPLHF. CDR3 coding DNA: TGCGCCAGCAGTCAATCAAGGGGGACCTATAATTCACCCCTCCACTTT.

The genes are TRBV2 and TRBJ1-5, with no clear D. Germline assignment: CDR1 SNHLY and CDR2 FYNNEI. Trimming shortened V by 3 bases and J by 6 bases, and 6 bases separated the two germline ends. This CDR3 spans 12 amino acids. The CDR3 sequence is CASSELSQPQHF. The CDR3 DNA sequence: TGTGCCAGCAGTGAGTTGAGTCAGCCCCAGCATTTT.